This paragraph covers one T cell receptor (beta chain) sequence. The specificity of this receptor is unknown. No much larger clone exists at a distance of one base, and base qualities are not known. This sample is part of a study of T-cell reconstitution after alpha-beta-depleted transplantation in children (dated by TCRdb to about 2016). A note on the overall study: Using TCR repertoire profiling, the study quantitatively followed how T-cell immune reconstitution unfolded in children after TCRalphabeta/CD19-depleted allogeneic hematopoietic cell transplantation. Findings and caveats that apply to the study as a whole: About two months after transplant, the apparently early recovery of alphabetaT-cell counts reportedly depended on just several hundred clones that had expanded rapidly and came from non-depleted graft cells. Over subsequent months, a decline in hyperexpanded clone frequencies was noted, and after one year, T-cell counts and TCRbeta diversity were mostly ascribed to newly produced T cells. In some patients, high TCRbeta diversity at day 60 was attributed to recipient T cells and intrathymic progenitors that had survived conditioning.

Its CDR3 holds 15 amino acids, cysteine through phenylalanine. Solely the CDR3 DNA is kept, with 45 bases framed from the first base. For CDR1 and CDR2, the germline V gene lists KGHSH and LQKENI. V loses 4 bases, J loses 1 base, and the germline ends lie 11 bases apart. The library was prepared using PCR. The sequencer listed for this sample is Illumina HiSeq 2500. Molecular barcoding was employed in the preparation of TCR libraries, with unique molecular identifiers being used to normalize TCRbeta repertoire quantification. TCRdb reprocessing: public reads trimmed at Q25 with fastp, clones called with MiXCR, in-frame beta chains kept. Rows with one shared CDR3 protein collapse into an entry with the most common genes and DNA. The sample has fewer than 250,000 distinct CDR3 sequences on record, approximately 8% of them singletons. About 6.4% of the sample rests with the top ten. Read against the paper, the sample's treatment or condition label means: allogeneic hematopoietic cell transplantation with graft depleted of TCRalphabeta T cells and CD19 B cells. The transplant recipients were children given TCRalphabeta/CD19-depleted allogeneic hematopoietic cell grafts.

This sequence uses TRBV18 and TRBJ2-1; the D region possibly corresponds to TRBD2 (7 bases align). Sequenced material: PBMCs, mostly from graft donor cells, taken 180 days after TCRalphabeta/CD19-depleted stem cell transplant. This TCR was recovered from a male patient between 5 and 17 years old who had a stem cell transplant for acute lymphoblastic leukemia, so the T cells may come from the graft donor. CDR3 loop: CASSRTRGSYNEQFF. The sequenced DNA: TGTGCCAGCTCACGGACTAGGGGGTCCTACAATGAGCAGTTCTTC. When the CDR3 is completed using the reference TRBV18 and TRBJ2-1 genes on either side, the full variable domain is NAGVMQNPRHLVRRRGQEARLRCSPMKGHSHVYWYRQLPEEGLKFMVYLQKENIIDESGMPKERFSAEFPKEGPSILRIQQVVRGDSAAYFCASSRTRGSYNEQFFGPGTRLTVL.